This section outlines one TCR beta chain sequence together with its context. Its antigen is as yet unknown. Documented time point: week 5, during vaccination. Vaccination comprised doses that each held 300 ug of mutant IDH1 20-mer peptide, plus topical imiquimod. The germline gives CDR1 SGHKS, CDR2 YYEKEE (reference sequence). Trimming removed 2 bases at V and 0 bases at J, with 9 bases between. The CDR3 consists of 15 residues. Repertoires were generated with immunoSEQ multiplex PCR, while TCRdb's copy carries only in-frame clones and drops some. The repertoire holds around 61,000 clones, with 85% to 90% as singletons. The entry originates in a study of a mutant IDH1 vaccine in newly diagnosed glioma.

Sequenced here: PBMCs, sampled from a glioma patient whose treatment included an IDH1 peptide vaccine. The TCR comes from a woman aged 40 to 50 with glioma. The J gene is TRBJ2-4, the V gene TRBV5-5, with D uncertain. CDR3 in DNA: TGTGCCAGCAGCTTCTCCGGCGTAGCCAAAAACATTCAGTACTTC. It codes for CASSFSGVAKNIQYF. The full variable domain, with the rest looked up from reference TRBV5-5 and TRBJ2-4, is DAGVTQSPTHLIKTRGQQVTLRCSPISGHKSVSWYQQVLGQGPQFIFQYYEKEERGRGNFPDRFSARQFPNYSSELNVNALLLGDSALYLCASSFSGVAKNIQYFGAGTRLSVL.